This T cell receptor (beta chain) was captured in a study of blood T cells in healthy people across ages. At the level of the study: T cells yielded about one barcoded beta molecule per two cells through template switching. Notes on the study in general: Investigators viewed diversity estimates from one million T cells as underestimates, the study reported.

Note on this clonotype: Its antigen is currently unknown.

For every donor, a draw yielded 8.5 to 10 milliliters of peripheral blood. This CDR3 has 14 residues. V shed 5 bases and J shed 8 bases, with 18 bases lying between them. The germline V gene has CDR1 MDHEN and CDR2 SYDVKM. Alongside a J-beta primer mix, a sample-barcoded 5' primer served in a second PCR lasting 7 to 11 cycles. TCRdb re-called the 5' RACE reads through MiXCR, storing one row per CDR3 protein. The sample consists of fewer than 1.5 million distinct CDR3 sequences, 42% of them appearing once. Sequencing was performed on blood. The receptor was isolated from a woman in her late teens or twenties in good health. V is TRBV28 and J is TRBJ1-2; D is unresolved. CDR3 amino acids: CASSPLGEGKGYTF. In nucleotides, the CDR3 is TGTGCCAGCAGTCCCCTCGGGGAGGGTAAAGGCTACACCTTC.